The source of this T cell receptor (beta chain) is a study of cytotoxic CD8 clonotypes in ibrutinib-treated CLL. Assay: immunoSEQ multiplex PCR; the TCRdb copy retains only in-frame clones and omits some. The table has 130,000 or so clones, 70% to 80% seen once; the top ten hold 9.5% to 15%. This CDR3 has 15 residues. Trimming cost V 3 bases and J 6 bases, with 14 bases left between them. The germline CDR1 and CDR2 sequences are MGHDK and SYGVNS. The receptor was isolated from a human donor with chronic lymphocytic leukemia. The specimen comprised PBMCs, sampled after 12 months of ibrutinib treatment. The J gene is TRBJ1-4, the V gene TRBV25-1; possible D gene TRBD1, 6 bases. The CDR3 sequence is CASSDYGGAHEKLFF. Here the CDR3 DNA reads TGTGCCAGCAGTGACTATGGGGGGGCTCATGAAAAACTGTTTTTT.